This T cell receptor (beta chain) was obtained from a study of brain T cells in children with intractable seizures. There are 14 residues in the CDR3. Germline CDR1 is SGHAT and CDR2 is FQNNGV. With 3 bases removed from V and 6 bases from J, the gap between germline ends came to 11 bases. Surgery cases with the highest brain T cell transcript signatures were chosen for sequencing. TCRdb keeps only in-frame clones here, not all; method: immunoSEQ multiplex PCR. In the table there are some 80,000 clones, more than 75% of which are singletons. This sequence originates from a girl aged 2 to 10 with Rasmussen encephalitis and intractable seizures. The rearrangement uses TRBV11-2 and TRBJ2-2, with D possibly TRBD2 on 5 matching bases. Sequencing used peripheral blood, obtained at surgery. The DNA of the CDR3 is TGTGCCAGCAGCTTTATCCTAGCCTCCGGGGAGCTGTTTTTT. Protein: CASSFILASGELFF. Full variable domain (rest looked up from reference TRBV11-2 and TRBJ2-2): EAGVAQSPRYKIIEKRQSVAFWCNPISGHATLYWYQQILGQGPKLLIQFQNNGVVDDSQLPKDRFSAERLKGVDSTLKIQPAKLEDSAVYLCASSFILASGELFFGEGSRLTVL.